A selection of T cell receptor beta chains follows, all from one sample in a study of T cells in Graves' hyperthyroidism and ophthalmopathy. TCRdb recomputed calls from the multiplex PCR reads with MiXCR, one row per CDR3 protein. The sample has around 350,000 distinct CDR3 sequences, about 18% seen once. Sequencing was done on a sample of blood. The receptors come from a young woman with Graves' hyperthyroidism. CDR3s include the opening cysteine and the closing phenylalanine or tryptophan.

j_call v_call cdr3_aa
TRBJ1-5 TRBV6-1 CASSELFGQGDQPQHF
TRBJ1-5 TRBV27 CASSLIGAPNQPQHF
TRBJ1-1 TRBV30 CAWSTGQQNTEAFF
TRBJ2-2 TRBV27 CASADGGAGTGELFF
TRBJ2-5 TRBV29-1 CSVVAGTGVEETQYF
TRBJ1-2 TRBV12-3/TRBV12-4 CASSLSRARFGYTF
TRBJ1-3 TRBV6-4 CASSFPVRSGNTIYF
TRBJ2-7 TRBV20-1 CSARLQGREYF
TRBJ1-5 TRBV24-1 CATSDLGQDNSNQPQHF
TRBJ2-2 TRBV6-1 CASSEAGKNTGELFF